The 10 T cell receptor beta chains in this list originate from one sample, sequenced in a study of patients and donors after allogeneic stem cell transplantation. Using its own MiXCR run on the RT-PCR reads, TCRdb lists one record per CDR3 protein. Altogether 150,000 to 200,000 distinct CDR3 sequences are present, about 29% being singletons, with the ten largest covering roughly 3.2%. Sequencing was performed on blood, either unsorted or a sorted T cell fraction (not recorded which). All receptors derive from a human donor who was either an allogeneic HSCT recipient or a stem cell or donor lymphocyte infusion donor (not recorded which). It is not recorded whose cells these are; they may come from a transplant donor.

This clonotype was found many times. This sequence joins TRBV12-5 and TRBJ1-1; 7 positions agree with TRBD1. The CDR3 length is 15 residues. The V segment lost 3 bases and the J segment 0 bases; nucleotides outside the gene matches: 4. Germline V gene sequence: CDR1 LGHNT, CDR2 FRNRAP. The CDR3 DNA reads as TGTGCTAGTGGTTTAGGGGGCAGCCTGAACACTGAAGCTTTCTTT. Translation gives CASGLGGSLNTEAFF.

This clonotype was seen a handful of times. The chain employs TRBV13 and TRBJ2-3; the D gene is possibly TRBD2 (6 bases). The ends were cut back, 2 bases at V and 6 bases at J, with 6 bases in the middle. The CDR3 runs 12 residues. Germline assignment: CDR1 PRHDT and CDR2 FYEKMQ (reference sequence). CDR3 sequence (DNA): TGTGCCAGCAGCTTACGGGGGGATACGCAGTATTTT. It translates to CASSLRGDTQYF.

This clonotype was detected a few times. The chain's CDR3 is CASSHRQGAGIHEQYF. The CDR3 DNA sequence: TGTGCCAGCAGCCATAGGCAGGGGGCTGGGATCCACGAGCAGTACTTC. The rearrangement uses TRBV3-1 and TRBJ2-7, with TRBD1 identical over 8 bases. The germline gives CDR1 LGHDT, CDR2 YNNKEL (reference sequence). This CDR3 spans 16 amino acids. After removal of 3 bases from V and 5 bases from J, the junction contained 12 bases not matched to a gene.

V gene TRBV6-2 or TRBV6-3 combines with J gene TRBJ1-5; D perhaps matches TRBD1 (5 bases). The V gene's germline CDR1 is MNHEY and CDR2 SVGEGT. Deletions cut 7 bases from V and 8 bases from J, with 15 bases between. The CDR3 totals 13 residues. CDR3 bases: TGTGCCAGCACCCCTGATGGGGGTAAGCCCCAGCATTTT. This gives the protein CASTPDGGKPQHF.

The J gene is TRBJ2-7, the V gene TRBV4-3, with a tentative D call TRBD2 (5 bases). There are 17 residues in the CDR3. Germline CDR1 is LGHNA and CDR2 is YSLEER. V dropped 1 base and J dropped 5 bases, with 21 bases sitting between them. The DNA of the CDR3 is TGCGCCAGCAGCCAAGGGTGGGCTTGGCTAGCTGAGCACGAGCAGTACTTC. As protein: CASSQGWAWLAEHEQYF.

The chain carries TRBV5-1 and TRBJ2-7, with a tentative D call TRBD2 (5 bases). V was trimmed by 6 bases and J by 5 bases, leaving 9 bases between them. CDR3 length equals 11 residues. Germline V gene sequence: CDR1 SGHRS, CDR2 YFSETQ. As DNA, the CDR3 is TGCGCCAGCAAAGAGGGCCACGAGCAGTACTTC. The encoded protein is CASKEGHEQYF. The complete variable domain, with remaining parts taken from reference TRBV5-1 and TRBJ2-7, reads KAGVTQTPRYLIKTRGQQVTLSCSPISGHRSVSWYQQTPGQGLQFLFEYFSETQRNKGNFPGRFSGRQFSNSRSEMNVSTLELGDSALYLCASKEGHEQYFGPGTRLTVT.

This clonotype came up many times. This chain uses TRBV7-9 with TRBJ1-1, with unresolved D. Germline V gives CDR1 SEHNR, CDR2 FQNEAQ (reference sequence). The V end was cut by 1 base, the J end by 2 bases, with 14 bases between. This CDR3 region has 16 residues. CDR3 DNA sequence: TGTGCCAGCAGCTTAGGAGGACGGCTCGATAACACTGAAGCTTTCTTT. It encodes CASSLGGRLDNTEAFF. The full variable domain, rest sourced from reference TRBV7-9 and TRBJ1-1, is DTGVSQNPRHKITKRGQNVTFRCDPISEHNRLYWYRQTLGQGPEFLTYFQNEAQLEKSRLLSDRFSAERPKGSFSTLEIQRTEQGDSAMYLCASSLGGRLDNTEAFFGQGTRLTVV.

The chain has TRBV20-1 and TRBJ1-2, with D possibly matching TRBD1 (5 bases). Germline loops: CDR1 DFQATT, CDR2 SNEGSKA (reference sequence). The CDR3 loop spans 13 amino acids. The ends were cut back, 4 bases at V and 4 bases at J, with 13 bases in the middle. The CDR3 nucleotides are TGCAGTGCTAAGGCAGGGATGGGCTATGGCTACACCTTC. It translates to CSAKAGMGYGYTF.

This clonotype has more than one count but fewer than ten. The gene calls are TRBV20-1 and TRBJ1-2; D gene unclear. Between the trimmed V and J ends, which lost 5 bases and 0 bases, there was a span of 7 bases. Germline V gene data show CDR1 as DFQATT and CDR2 as SNEGSKA (reference sequence). This CDR3 comprises 12 residues. Here the CDR3 reads CSALRSNYGYTF. The DNA for the CDR3 is TGCAGTGCTCTGAGATCTAACTATGGCTACACCTTC.

The CDR3 DNA follows: TGTGCCAGCAGCCCGGGACTAGCGGTCCTGAGCTCCTACAATGAGCAGTTCTTC. Translating it yields CASSPGLAVLSSYNEQFF. This chain joins TRBV7-8 and TRBJ2-1; 11 positions match TRBD2. V was clipped by 5 bases and J by 0 bases; unmatched bases: 9. The CDR3 covers 18 residues. Germline loops: CDR1 SGHVS, CDR2 FQNEAQ. Based on the CDR3 plus reference TRBV7-8 and TRBJ2-1, the full variable domain is GAGVSQSPRYKVAKRGQDVALRCDPISGHVSLFWYQQALGQGPEFLTYFQNEAQLDKSGLPSDRFFAERPEGSVSTLKIQRTQQEDSAVYLCASSPGLAVLSSYNEQFFGPGTRLTVL.